The 8 T cell receptor beta chains presented below share a single source sample, sequenced in a study of radiotherapy plus CTLA-4 blockade in lung cancer. Profiled with immunoSEQ multiplex PCR; TCRdb holds only in-frame clones, not every one. The sample lists tens of thousands of clones; around 79% were seen once. The sample was peripheral blood, taken from a patient treated with radiotherapy plus ipilimumab. All receptors derive from a human donor with non-small cell lung cancer who had a complete response to radiotherapy plus ipilimumab.

The chain combines TRBV28 with TRBJ1-5; 8 nucleotides agree with TRBD1. Germline CDR1 and CDR2: MDHEN and SYDVKM. Trimming cost V 4 bases and J 2 bases; bases outside gene matches: 16. The CDR3 is made up of 19 amino acids. In nucleotides, the CDR3 is TGTGCCAGCAGTTCGACAGACCCGGGACAGGTTGGAGGCAATCAGCCCCAGCATTTT. This sequence encodes CASSSTDPGQVGGNQPQHF.

The rearrangement links TRBV5-6 to TRBJ2-2; D remains unclear. Germline CDR1 reads SGHDT; CDR2 reads YYEEEE. Trimming removed 3 bases from V and 1 base from J, with 4 bases in between. The CDR3 length is 13 residues. The CDR3 loop is CASSSRNTGELFF. In DNA, the CDR3 is TGTGCCAGCAGCTCCAGGAACACCGGGGAGCTGTTTTTT.

The CDR3 is CASSSQPRGLGYTF. CDR3 DNA sequence: TGTGCCAGCAGCTCACAACCCAGGGGTCTCGGCTACACCTTC. The V call is TRBV7-2, the J call TRBJ1-2, with D perhaps TRBD1 (6 bases). CDR3 length: 14 residues. The germline V and J ends were trimmed by 4 bases and 8 bases, with 17 bases remaining between them. From germline, CDR1 is SGHTA and CDR2 FQGNSA.

CDR3 sequence reads: CACSRGGTNEKLFF. CDR3 DNA sequence: TGTGCCTGTTCCCGGGGAGGGACTAATGAAAAACTGTTTTTT. V gene TRBV30 combines with J gene TRBJ1-4; no clear D. This CDR3 comprises 14 residues. Between the trimmed V and J ends, which lost 6 bases and 2 bases, there was a span of 13 bases. Germline-derived CDR1 and CDR2 are GTSNPN and SVGIG (reference sequence). Full variable domain (rest looked up from reference TRBV30 and TRBJ1-4): SQTIHQWPATLVQPVGSPLSLECTVEGTSNPNLYWYRQAAGRGLQLLFYSVGIGQISSEVPQNLSASRPQDRQFILSSKKLLLSDSGFYLCACSRGGTNEKLFFGSGTQLSVL.

The chain carries TRBV4-1 and TRBJ2-3; D is ambiguous. This CDR3 comprises 15 residues. Germline V CDR1 and CDR2: MGHRA, YSYEKL. V was clipped by 5 bases and J by 2 bases, with 14 bases between them. The CDR3 DNA follows: TGCGCCAGCAGCGACCAGGATGACCTCACAGATACGCAGTATTTT. It codes for CASSDQDDLTDTQYF.

The rearrangement joins TRBV5-8 to TRBJ2-3; TRBD2 aligns across 8 bases. CDR3 length equals 18 residues. The germline V gene encodes CDR1 SGHTS and CDR2 YDEGEE. Germline trimming cut 1 base from V and 1 base from J; bases unmatched to any gene: 11. CDR3 nucleotides: TGTGCCAGCAGCTTGCAGGCGGGAGGATTCTCAGGCACAGATACGCAGTATTTT. This translates into CASSLQAGGFSGTDTQYF.

This chain joins TRBV19 and TRBJ2-5, with a weak D call TRBD2 (5 bases). The V gene lost 4 bases and the J gene lost 4 bases, with 13 bases spanning the gap. Germline V gene lookup returns CDR1 LNHDA and CDR2 SQIVND (reference sequence). The length of the CDR3 is 14 residues. Here the CDR3 DNA reads TGTGCCAGTAGTACTGGAATCAGCGGAGAGACCCAGTACTTC. Its translation is CASSTGISGETQYF.

The rearrangement joins TRBV18 to TRBJ1-6; D unresolved. V lost 3 bases and J 14 bases, leaving 14 bases between the germline ends. Germline V gene lookup returns CDR1 KGHSH and CDR2 LQKENI. The CDR3 totals 13 residues. The DNA of the CDR3 is TGTGCCAGCTCACCGACTTACTCCCAGACCCTCCACTTT. Encoded protein: CASSPTYSQTLHF.